This T cell receptor beta chain is from a study of T cell responses to AZD1222 COVID-19 vaccine. Method: immunoSEQ multiplex PCR; TCRdb's copy keeps in-frame clones and lacks some. This repertoire shows 150,000 to 200,000 clones, around nine tenths found once; its top ten account for 2% to 3%. Germline V CDR1 and CDR2: LGHDT, YNNKEL (reference sequence). CDR3 size: 13 residues. With 1 base removed from V and 1 base from J, the gap between germline ends came to 4 bases. Study-wide findings and caveats: Possibly, clonal diversity was underestimated; donors were largely white British and included more females.

A remark on this clone: Its antigen is still unknown.

The V gene is TRBV3-1 (or the pseudogene TRBV3-2), the J gene TRBJ1-1; D is ambiguous. This clonotype was sampled from an adult in good health. Sequencing used peripheral blood, obtained on day 0 of AZD1222 vaccination. DNA for the CDR3: TGTGCCAGCAGCCAAGCGCAGAACACTGAAGCTTTCTTT. Its protein is CASSQAQNTEAFF.